This passage covers 21 T cell receptor beta chains from one sample sequenced in a study of CD8+CD57+ T cells in acquired aplastic anemia. TCR beta VDJ combinations and CDR3 sequences were profiled from genomic DNA. TCRdb redid the calling of the reads with MiXCR, one entry per CDR3 protein. Of 200,000 to 300,000 distinct CDR3 sequences detected, approximately 80% appear once; the ten largest clones hold over 35%. The authors sequenced patients whose flow cytometry had shown CD8+CD57+ cell expansion. The source material was sorted CD4+, CD8+, or CD8+CD57+ T cells (not recorded which) from PBMCs. The receptors come from a human donor with aplastic anemia.

With respect to this clonotype: An end of the junction does not agree with germline; a read error may underlie this. The chain combines TRBV11-3 with TRBJ2-1; D unclear. The CDR3 is 14 residues long. Per the germline V gene, CDR1 is SGHNT and CDR2 is YENEEA. CDR3 loop: CASSLDLFYNEQFF. CDR3 in DNA: TGTGCCAGCAGTTTAGATCTGTTCTACAATGAGCAGTTCTTC.

Note on this clonotype: A junction end diverges from the germline sequence, so it may reflect a read error. The J gene is TRBJ2-5, the V gene TRBV5-4; D unresolved. The length of the CDR3 is 14 residues. Germline CDR1 reads SGHNT; CDR2 reads YYREEE (reference sequence). CDR3: CATSHTCSQETQYF. For the CDR3, the DNA is TGCGCCACCAGCCATACATGCAGCCAAGAGACCCAGTACTTC.

J is TRBJ2-5 and V is TRBV9, with D tentatively TRBD1 or TRBD2 (5 bases each). CDR1 SGDLS and CDR2 YYNGEE come from the germline V gene. The CDR3 is 14 amino acids. Trimming shortened V by 0 bases and J by 5 bases, and 11 bases separated the two germline ends. The CDR3 loop reads CASSVEGRRETQYF. In nucleotides, the CDR3 is TGTGCCAGCAGCGTAGAGGGGAGACGGGAGACCCAGTACTTC.

Notes on this clonotype: The conserved final phenylalanine or tryptophan is absent from the CDR3, which likely points to a read error. The chain joins TRBV7-2 to TRBJ1-2; no clear D gene. Germline CDR1 SGHTA, CDR2 FQGNSA. The CDR3 loop spans 13 amino acids. Deletions cut 5 bases from V and 11 bases from J, with 18 bases between. The CDR3 coding sequence is TGTGCCAGCAGCCTAGATGGAGCCGAGCAGTACACCGGC. It yields the protein CASSLDGAEQYTG.

Notes on this clonotype: The junction and the germline gene differ at one end; a read error may be behind it. The gene calls are TRBV7-8 and TRBJ2-7, with 7 bases identical to TRBD2. The CDR3 spans 15 residues. Germline V CDR1 and CDR2: SGHVS, FQNEAQ. The DNA for the CDR3 is TGTGCCAGCAGCTTGCCGGGAGGCCCCGATACGCAGCATTACTTC. This codes for CASSLPGGPDTQHYF.

This chain connects TRBV7-9 to TRBJ2-1; no firm D call. Germline CDR1 is SEHNR and CDR2 is FQNEAQ (reference sequence). This CDR3 comprises 12 residues. V lost 8 bases to trimming and J lost 10 bases, with 15 bases between them. The CDR3 loop is CASAQVRWEQFF. CDR3 bases: TGTGCCAGCGCACAAGTGCGGTGGGAGCAGTTCTTC.

The sample holds one count of this clonotype. The J gene is TRBJ2-7, the V gene TRBV10-3; D is ambiguous. This CDR3 is 14 amino acids long. Between the trimmed V and J ends, which lost 3 bases and 0 bases, there was a span of 9 bases. CDR1 is ENHRY and CDR2 is SYGVKD in the germline V gene. In DNA, the CDR3 is TGTGCCATCAGTGAAGGCAGAAGCTCCTACGAGCAGTACTTC. Encoded protein: CAISEGRSSYEQYF.

This chain uses TRBV24-1 with TRBJ2-1; 12 bases align to TRBD2. From germline, CDR1 is KGHDR and CDR2 SFDVKD. Germline trimming cut 8 bases from V and 8 bases from J; bases unmatched to any gene: 6. This CDR3 spans 14 amino acids. The CDR3 loop is CATMTSGSSDEQFF. CDR3 nucleotides: TGTGCCACCATGACTAGCGGGAGTAGTGATGAGCAGTTCTTC.

The chain employs TRBV7-7 and TRBJ1-6; weak D call: TRBD1 (6 bases). This CDR3 contains 12 residues. V shed 11 bases and J shed 19 bases, with 24 bases lying between them. CDR1 and CDR2 (germline): SSHAT, FNYEAQ (reference sequence). The CDR3 region is CAVLGGAEPQHF. CDR3 bases: TGTGCCGTTCTTGGGGGGGCGGAGCCCCAGCACTTT.

V gene TRBV9 combines with J gene TRBJ1-2, with D unresolved. The germline V gene encodes CDR1 SGDLS and CDR2 YYNGEE. V lost 4 bases and J 8 bases, leaving 9 bases between the germline ends. This CDR3 comprises 11 residues. For the CDR3, the DNA is TGTGCCAGCAGCTTAGACTTCGGCTACACCTTC. This gives the protein CASSLDFGYTF.

On this clonotype itself: One end of the junction is discordant with germline, which a read error may explain. The gene calls are TRBV7-9 and TRBJ1-5, with D perhaps TRBD1 (5 bases). This CDR3 has 14 residues. CDR1 is SEHNR, CDR2 FQNEAQ, per germline (reference sequence). CDR3: CASSLDLTDKTEDF. CDR3 nucleotides: TGTGCCAGCAGCTTAGACTTGACAGATAAGACTGAAGATTTT.

Note on this clonotype: No conserved phenylalanine or tryptophan ends this CDR3, so it is likely a read error. The DNA is omitted, as the CDR3 cannot be located on it reliably, and the CDR3 follows TCRdb's listing. The rearrangement joins TRBV2 to TRBJ2-1; TRBD1 is the table's D call, not checked against the DNA. The CDR3 length equals 16 residues, ends included. Germline V lookup: CDR1 SNHLY, CDR2 FYNNEI. CDR3 residues: CASSQGGINEQVERPG.

This clonotype is a singleton in its sample. This CDR3 reads CARDLQGGVRSQKYF. The CDR3 DNA sequence: TGTGCGCGCGACCTCCAAGGTGGAGTAAGATCCCAGAAGTATTTT. The chain links TRBV7-2 to TRBJ2-3; D is undetermined. There are 15 residues in the CDR3. Germline CDR1 SGHTA, CDR2 FQGNSA. The variable domain in full, with the rest retrieved from reference TRBV7-2 and TRBJ2-3, is GAGVSQSPSNKVTEKGKDVELRCDPISGHTALYWYRQSLGQGLEFLIYFQGNSAPDKSGLPSDRFSAERTGGSVSTLTIQRTQQEDSAVYLCARDLQGGVRSQKYFGPGTRLTVL.

To note about this clonotype: An end of the junction differs from the germline gene, which may be a read error. The chain is built from TRBV7-9 and TRBJ2-3; D may be TRBD2 (6 bases). This CDR3 spans 14 amino acids. Germline V CDR1 and CDR2: SEHNR, FQNEAQ (reference sequence). CDR3 sequence: CASSLVRGEQLFGF. CDR3 bases: TGTGCCAGCAGCTTAGTACGCGGGGAGCAGTTGTTTGGTTTT.

Worth noting for this clonotype: One end of the junction is discordant with germline, which a read error may explain. The gene calls are TRBV7-7 and TRBJ1-2; weak D call: TRBD1 (5 bases). CDR3 size: 14 residues. Germline CDR1 and CDR2: SSHAT and FNYEAQ (reference sequence). CDR3 DNA sequence: TGTGCCAGCAGCCCGACAGCTCATAGGAACACCGAGGAGTTC. Translation gives CASSPTAHRNTEEF.

The chain uses TRBV19 and TRBJ2-3; 10 nucleotides agree with TRBD2. Trimming at V came to 9 bases and at J to 15 bases, leaving 18 bases not matched to a gene. Germline V lookup: CDR1 LNHDA, CDR2 SQIVND (reference sequence). This CDR3 is 14 amino acids long. The CDR3 protein is CASSLAGGHNTPYF. The CDR3 nucleotides are TGTGCCAGCAGCTTAGCGGGGGGTCACAATACGCCTTATTTT.

On this clonotype: The conserved closing phenylalanine or tryptophan is absent in this CDR3, likely reflecting a read error. It is unclear where the CDR3 begins or ends on the DNA, so no DNA is shown, and the CDR3 is as TCRdb lists it. V gene TRBV2 combines with J gene TRBJ2-1; the table gives TRBD1 as D, unverified against the DNA. A total of 15 residues make up the CDR3, ends included. Germline CDR1 is SNHLY and CDR2 is FYNNEI. The CDR3 region is CASGDGGTGTQYFVS.

In the case of this clonotype: This CDR3 fails to terminate in the conserved phenylalanine or tryptophan, so it likely reflects a read error. The chain links TRBV7-9 to TRBJ2-3; D not resolved. Germline assignment: CDR1 SEHNR and CDR2 FQNEAQ (reference sequence). CDR3 length: 11 amino acids. In DNA, the CDR3 is TGTGCCAGCAGCGACACAGATGCGCAGTATCTT. Its protein product is CASSDTDAQYL.

In its sample, this clonotype was seen many times. Relative to the germline gene, one junction end is altered; a read error may explain this. The rearrangement uses TRBV9 and TRBJ2-1, with TRBD1 matching over 7 bases. In germline, CDR1 is SGDLS, CDR2 YYNGEE. The CDR3 is 14 amino acids. The CDR3 nucleotides are TGTGCCAGCACCGTAGGGGGCGCGAACGATGAGCAGTTCTTC. This gives the protein CASTVGGANDEQFF.

The genes are TRBV7-3 and TRBJ1-2; 7 nucleotides match TRBD1. Germline values: CDR1 SGHTA, CDR2 FQGTGA. The CDR3 runs 15 residues. V lost 1 base and J lost 3; bases outside the gene matches: 5. This chain's CDR3 is CASSLNRGTDYGYTF. CDR3 DNA sequence: TGTGCCAGCAGCTTAAACAGGGGCACCGACTATGGCTACACCTTC. Filled out from reference TRBV7-3 and TRBJ1-2, the complete variable domain reads GAGVSQTPSNKVTEKGKYVELRCDPISGHTALYWYRQSLGQGPEFLIYFQGTGAADDSGLPNDRFFAVRPEGSVSTLKIQRTERGDSAVYLCASSLNRGTDYGYTFGSGTRLTVV.

In regard to this clonotype: An end of the junction does not agree with germline; a read error may underlie this. The gene calls are TRBV7-8 and TRBJ1-1; D call uncertain. Germline V lookup: CDR1 SGHVS, CDR2 FQNEAQ. This CDR3 is built from 17 residues. Here the CDR3 DNA reads TGTGCCAGCAGCTTAGCGGGCAGTACGCTGGTGCAGTACGAAGCTCTCTTT. Protein: CASSLAGSTLVQYEALF.